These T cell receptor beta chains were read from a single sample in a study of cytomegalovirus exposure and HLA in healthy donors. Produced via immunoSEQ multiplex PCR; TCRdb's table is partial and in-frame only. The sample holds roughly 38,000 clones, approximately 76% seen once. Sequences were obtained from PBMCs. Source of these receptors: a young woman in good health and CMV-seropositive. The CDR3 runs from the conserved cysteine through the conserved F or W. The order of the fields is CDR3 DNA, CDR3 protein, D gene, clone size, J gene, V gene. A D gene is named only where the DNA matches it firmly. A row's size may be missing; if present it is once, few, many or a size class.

TGTGCCACCCTCCTAGGGACAGGGGTAATCGGGGAGCTGTTTTTT	CATLLGTGVIGELFF	TRBD1	few	TRBJ2-2	TRBV28
TGTGCCAGTACAACAGGGAACTCTGGAAACACCATATATTTT	CASTTGNSGNTIYF	.	.	TRBJ1-3	TRBV19
TGTGCCAGTAGTTCGTCCAGGGGGCGAGGGGCCAACGTCCTGACTTTC	CASSSSRGRGANVLTF	TRBD1	few	TRBJ2-6	TRBV19
TGTGCCAGCAGCGTACTTCCCAAGCGGGGGAGTGGGTCAGATACGCAGTATTTT	CASSVLPKRGSGSDTQYF	TRBD2	once	TRBJ2-3	TRBV9
TGTGCCAGCAGCCCGTCGAGTGGCGGAGAGCAGTTCTTC	CASSPSSGGEQFF	.	.	TRBJ2-1	TRBV16
TGTGCCAGCAGCGTAGACCCAAGCGGGGGGCTCGTTGAGACCCAGTACTTC	CASSVDPSGGLVETQYF	TRBD2	once	TRBJ2-5	TRBV9
TGTGCCAGCAGCTACCGGGACAGGGACCCTGCGCAGTATTTT	CASSYRDRDPAQYF	TRBD1	few	TRBJ2-3	TRBV7-8
TGTGCCAGTAGTATCGGGTTGGCAGATACGCAGTATTTT	CASSIGLADTQYF	.	.	TRBJ2-3	TRBV19
TGCGCCAGCAGCTTGGCCCGGGACAGGTTGAACACTGAAGCTTTCTTT	CASSLARDRLNTEAFF	TRBD1	.	TRBJ1-1	TRBV5-1
TGTGCCAGCAGTCCCCAGGCCTTAAGTTATGGCTACACCTTC	CASSPQALSYGYTF	.	.	TRBJ1-2	TRBV27
TGTGCCTGGGCACAGGGGATGGGCACTGAAGCTTTCTTT	CAWAQGMGTEAFF	TRBD1	.	TRBJ1-1	TRBV30
TGTGCCAGCAGCTTGGCCGGGACACCTTATGGCTACACCTTC	CASSLAGTPYGYTF	.	.	TRBJ1-2	TRBV5-4
TGCGCCAGCAGCCGGGGACAGGGGGAGGTGAACACTGAAGCTTTCTTT	CASSRGQGEVNTEAFF	TRBD1	.	TRBJ1-1	TRBV4-1
TGTGCCAGCCGAGAGGCGGCGGGGAACACCGGGGAGCTGTTTTTT	CASREAAGNTGELFF	.	.	TRBJ2-2	TRBV6-1
TGTGCCAGCAGTGAACAGGGGGGCCTCTCTGGGGCCAACGTCCTGACTTTC	CASSEQGGLSGANVLTF	.	.	TRBJ2-6	TRBV2
TGTGCCAGTAGTATTGGTGGGGGCCTGGCAAAAGAGACCCAGTACTTC	CASSIGGGLAKETQYF	.	.	TRBJ2-5	TRBV19
TGCGCCAGCTCGAGACAGGGGGCCTACAATGAGCAGTTCTTC	CASSRQGAYNEQFF	TRBD1	.	TRBJ2-1	TRBV4-1
TGTGCCAGCAGGCCGGGACTAGCGGTCTCTGGGGCCAACGTCCTGACTTTC	CASRPGLAVSGANVLTF	TRBD2	.	TRBJ2-6	TRBV7-9
TGTGCCAGCAGGCAGGGACAGGGGGCCTATGGCTACACCTTC	CASRQGQGAYGYTF	TRBD1	.	TRBJ1-2	TRBV5-4
TGCAGCGTTGACAGCGACCTAGAAGCTTTCTTT	CSVDSDLEAFF	.	.	TRBJ1-1	TRBV29-1
TGTGCCATCGGACGGGACTTCTACGAGCAGTACTTC	CAIGRDFYEQYF	.	.	TRBJ2-7	TRBV10-3
TGTGCCAGCAGCTTGGCCCCCAGCGGATTATTCGCCTACGAGCAGTACTTC	CASSLAPSGLFAYEQYF	.	.	TRBJ2-7	TRBV5-4
TGTGCCAGCAGTACCCCTAAGACGGGGAACTATGGCTACACCTTC	CASSTPKTGNYGYTF	.	once	TRBJ1-2	TRBV6-5
TGTGCCAGCAGCCCGCGCGACCCAGGGTCGTCCTACGAGCAGTACTTC	CASSPRDPGSSYEQYF	.	once	TRBJ2-7	TRBV7-9
TGCGCCAGCAGTATGGGCCACGAGCAGTACTTC	CASSMGHEQYF	.	.	TRBJ2-7	TRBV10-2
TGCGCCAGCAGCGCTTCTCCTAGCGGGGGGGAGCAGTTCTTC	CASSASPSGGEQFF	TRBD2	.	TRBJ2-1	TRBV5-1
TGCGCCAGCAGAGTGGGACTAGCGTTTGAGCAGTTCTTC	CASRVGLAFEQFF	TRBD2	.	TRBJ2-1	TRBV5-1
TGTGCCAGTAGTATATGGACGGGGGGTGTGAGGAATCAGCCCCAGCATTTT	CASSIWTGGVRNQPQHF	.	.	TRBJ1-5	TRBV19
TGCGCCGGCAGCTTGGGGGGCGGGGGAAGCTCCTACGAGCAGTACTTC	CAGSLGGGGSSYEQYF	.	.	TRBJ2-7	TRBV5-1
TGTGCCAGCAGCGCCCACGCCCGGGGGGCCTACAATGAGCAGTTCTTC	CASSAHARGAYNEQFF	TRBD2	.	TRBJ2-1	TRBV9
TGCGCCAGCAGCCTGGGACAGGGGGCGAACACTGAAGCTTTCTTT	CASSLGQGANTEAFF	TRBD1	.	TRBJ1-1	TRBV4-1